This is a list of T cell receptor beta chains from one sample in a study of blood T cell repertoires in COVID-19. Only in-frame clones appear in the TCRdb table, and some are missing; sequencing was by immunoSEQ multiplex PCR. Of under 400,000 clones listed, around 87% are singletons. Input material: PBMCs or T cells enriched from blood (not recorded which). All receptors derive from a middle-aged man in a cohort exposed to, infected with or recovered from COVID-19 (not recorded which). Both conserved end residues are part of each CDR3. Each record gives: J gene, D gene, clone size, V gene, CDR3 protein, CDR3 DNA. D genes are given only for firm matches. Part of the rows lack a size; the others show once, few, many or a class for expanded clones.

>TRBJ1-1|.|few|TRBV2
CASSARGDKAFF
TGTGCCAGCAGTGCTCGGGGGGACAAAGCTTTCTTT
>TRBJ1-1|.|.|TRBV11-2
CASSLDRQSEAFF
TGTGCCAGCAGCTTAGACCGACAGTCTGAAGCTTTCTTT
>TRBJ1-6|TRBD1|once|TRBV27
CASSSDRVRAPLHF
TGTGCCAGCAGCTCAGACAGGGTCCGGGCACCCCTCCACTTT
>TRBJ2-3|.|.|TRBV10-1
CASSETIEDTQYF
TGCGCCAGCAGTGAGACTATAGAGGATACGCAGTATTTT
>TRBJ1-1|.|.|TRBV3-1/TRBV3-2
CASSQLDRNTEAFF
TGTGCCAGCAGCCAGCTGGACAGAAACACTGAAGCTTTCTTT
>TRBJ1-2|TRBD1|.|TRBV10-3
CAISELDRGLGGYTF
TGTGCCATCAGTGAGTTAGACAGGGGGCTAGGTGGCTACACCTTC
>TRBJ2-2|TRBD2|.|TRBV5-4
CASSLPRTSGRAGSGELFF
TGTGCCAGCAGCTTGCCTCGCACTAGCGGGAGGGCCGGTTCCGGGGAGCTGTTTTTT
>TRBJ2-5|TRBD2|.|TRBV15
CATSREGLAGVTETQYF
TGTGCCACCAGCAGAGAGGGACTAGCGGGAGTCACGGAGACCCAGTACTTC
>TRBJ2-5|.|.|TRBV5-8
CASSSEGGIQETQYF
TGTGCCAGCAGCTCGGAAGGAGGAATTCAAGAGACCCAGTACTTC
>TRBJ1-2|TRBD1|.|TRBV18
CASSSTGTGGMYGYTF
TGTGCCAGCTCATCGACCGGGACAGGGGGCATGTATGGCTACACCTTC
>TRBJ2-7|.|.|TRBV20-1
CSASLGQHHEQYF
TGCAGTGCTAGTTTGGGACAACATCACGAGCAGTACTTC
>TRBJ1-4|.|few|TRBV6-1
CASSDRVTNEKLFF
TGTGCCAGCAGTGACAGGGTCACTAATGAAAAACTGTTTTTT
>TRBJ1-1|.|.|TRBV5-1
CASSPGQSGYGEAFF
TGCGCCAGCAGCCCGGGTCAATCGGGGTATGGAGAAGCTTTCTTT
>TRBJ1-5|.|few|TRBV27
CASSFRAYSNQPQHF
TGTGCCAGCAGTTTCCGCGCCTATAGCAATCAGCCCCAGCATTTT
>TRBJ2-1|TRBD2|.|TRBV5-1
CASSPRLAGEGEQFF
TGCGCCAGCAGCCCTCGGCTAGCGGGAGAGGGTGAGCAGTTCTTC
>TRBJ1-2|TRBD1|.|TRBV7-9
CASSYQPGGDYGYTF
TGTGCCAGCAGTTACCAACCAGGGGGCGACTATGGCTACACCTTC
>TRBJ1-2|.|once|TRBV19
CASSMRESGYTF
TGTGCCAGTAGTATGCGAGAGTCGGGCTACACCTTC
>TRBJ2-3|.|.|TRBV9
CASSVDRSDTQYF
TGTGCCAGCAGCGTAGACAGATCAGATACGCAGTATTTT
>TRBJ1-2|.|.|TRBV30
CAWAPGGPVGYTF
TGTGCCTGGGCCCCGGGGGGCCCGGTGGGCTACACCTTC
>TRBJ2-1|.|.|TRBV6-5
CASTGRPSYNEQFF
TGTGCCAGCACTGGGCGCCCCTCCTACAATGAGCAGTTCTTC
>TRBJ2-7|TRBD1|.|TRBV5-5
CASSLAGQGAFYEQYF
TGTGCCAGCAGCTTGGCGGGACAGGGGGCTTTCTACGAGCAGTACTTC
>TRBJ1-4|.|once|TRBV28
CASSPRPYRRGNEKLFF
TGTGCCAGCAGTCCGAGACCCTACAGGAGGGGTAATGAAAAACTGTTTTTT
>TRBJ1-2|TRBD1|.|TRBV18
CASSPQDRVHGYTF
TGTGCCAGCTCACCACAAGACAGGGTACATGGCTACACCTTC
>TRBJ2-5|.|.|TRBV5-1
CASSFDGTRGGETQYF
TGCGCCAGCAGCTTCGACGGCACAAGAGGCGGAGAGACCCAGTACTTC
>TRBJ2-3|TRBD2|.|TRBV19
CASSRVAGVGDTQYF
TGTGCCAGTAGTAGGGTAGCGGGAGTTGGTGATACGCAGTATTTT
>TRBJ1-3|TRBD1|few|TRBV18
CASSEDRVSRDTIYF
TGTGCCAGCTCAGAAGACAGGGTCTCCCGGGACACCATATATTTT
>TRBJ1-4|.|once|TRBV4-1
CASSHRWRINEKLFF
TGCGCCAGCAGCCATAGGTGGCGGATAAATGAAAAACTGTTTTTT
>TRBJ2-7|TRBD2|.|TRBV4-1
CASSQAGGAYEQYF
TGCGCCAGCAGCCAAGCGGGGGGGGCCTACGAGCAGTACTTC
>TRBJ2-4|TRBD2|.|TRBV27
CASSPRLAGGGRYKNIQYF
TGTGCCAGCAGCCCCAGACTAGCGGGAGGCGGGAGGTACAAAAACATTCAGTACTTC
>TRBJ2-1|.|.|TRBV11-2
CASSLSGTLNEQFF
TGTGCCAGCAGCCTGTCCGGGACTCTAAATGAGCAGTTCTTC
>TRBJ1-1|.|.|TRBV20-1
CSASRTGENTEAFF
TGCAGTGCTAGTAGAACAGGAGAGAACACTGAAGCTTTCTTT
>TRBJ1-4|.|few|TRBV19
CASSTGATNEKLFF
TGTGCCAGTAGTACTGGAGCGACTAATGAAAAACTGTTTTTT
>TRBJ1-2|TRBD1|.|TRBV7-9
CASSLGQGLNYGYTF
TGTGCCAGCAGCTTAGGACAGGGACTTAACTATGGCTACACCTTC
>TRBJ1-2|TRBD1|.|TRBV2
CASSEWGGTDYGYTF
TGTGCCAGCAGTGAATGGGGTGGGACAGATTATGGCTACACCTTC
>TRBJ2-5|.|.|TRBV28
CASSLIFGSGAETQYF
TGTGCCAGCAGTTTAATTTTCGGTTCAGGGGCAGAGACCCAGTACTTC
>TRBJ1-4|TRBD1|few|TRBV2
CASSGTGVELFF
TGTGCCAGCAGTGGGACAGGGGTCGAACTGTTTTTT
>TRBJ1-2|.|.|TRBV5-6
CASSPGSWDYGYTF
TGTGCCAGCAGCCCAGGGTCTTGGGACTATGGCTACACCTTC
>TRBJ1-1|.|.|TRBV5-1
CASSLDPESEAFF
TGCGCCAGCAGCTTGGATCCTGAGAGTGAAGCTTTCTTT
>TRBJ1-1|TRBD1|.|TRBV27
CASSDRGRRAEAFF
TGTGCCAGCAGTGACAGGGGGCGCAGGGCTGAAGCTTTCTTT
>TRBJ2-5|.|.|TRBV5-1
CASSGVRGRETQYF
TGCGCCAGCAGCGGGGTCAGGGGTAGGGAGACCCAGTACTTC
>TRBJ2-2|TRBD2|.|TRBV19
CATSGSRANTGELFF
TGTGCTACTAGCGGGAGTAGGGCGAACACCGGGGAGCTGTTTTTT
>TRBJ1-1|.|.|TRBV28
CASNPAGRRGTEAFF
TGTGCCAGCAACCCTGCGGGCAGGAGGGGCACTGAAGCTTTCTTT
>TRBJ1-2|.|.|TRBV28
CASSRQVGGYTF
TGTGCCAGCAGCCGACAGGTCGGGGGCTACACCTTC
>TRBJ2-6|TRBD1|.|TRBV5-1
CASSSGQAGANVLTF
TGCGCCAGCAGCTCAGGACAGGCTGGGGCCAACGTCCTGACTTTC
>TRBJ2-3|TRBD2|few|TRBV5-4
CASSLTSGIADTQYF
TGTGCCAGCAGCCTCACTAGCGGGATAGCAGATACGCAGTATTTT
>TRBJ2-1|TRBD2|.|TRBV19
CASSPEGASGGSYNEQFF
TGTGCCAGTAGTCCCGAGGGTGCTAGCGGGGGTTCCTACAATGAGCAGTTCTTC
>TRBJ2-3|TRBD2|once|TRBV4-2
CASSQEVGTSGITDTQYF
TGTGCCAGCAGCCAAGAGGTGGGGACTAGCGGAATCACAGATACGCAGTATTTT
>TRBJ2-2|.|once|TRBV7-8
CASSLVFGVGGTGELFF
TGTGCCAGCAGCTTAGTATTCGGGGTAGGAGGCACCGGGGAGCTGTTTTTT
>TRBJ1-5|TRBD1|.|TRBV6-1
CASSEGGDRGRVYGNQPQHF
TGTGCCAGCAGTGAAGGCGGAGACAGGGGAAGGGTCTATGGCAATCAGCCCCAGCATTTT
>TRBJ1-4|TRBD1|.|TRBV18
CASRRDSQKGELFF
TGTGCCAGCCGACGGGACAGCCAGAAAGGGGAACTGTTTTTT